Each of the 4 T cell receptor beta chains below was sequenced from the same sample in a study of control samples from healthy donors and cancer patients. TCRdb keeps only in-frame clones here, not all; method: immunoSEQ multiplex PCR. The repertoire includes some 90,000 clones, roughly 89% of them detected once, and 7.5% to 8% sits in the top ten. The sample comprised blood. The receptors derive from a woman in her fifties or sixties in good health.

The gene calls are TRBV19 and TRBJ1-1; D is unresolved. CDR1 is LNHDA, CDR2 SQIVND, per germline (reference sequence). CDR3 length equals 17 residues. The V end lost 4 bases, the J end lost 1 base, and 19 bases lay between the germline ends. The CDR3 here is CASSTIKRFGRNTEAFF. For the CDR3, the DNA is TGTGCCAGTAGTACTATAAAGAGATTTGGCCGGAACACTGAAGCTTTCTTT.

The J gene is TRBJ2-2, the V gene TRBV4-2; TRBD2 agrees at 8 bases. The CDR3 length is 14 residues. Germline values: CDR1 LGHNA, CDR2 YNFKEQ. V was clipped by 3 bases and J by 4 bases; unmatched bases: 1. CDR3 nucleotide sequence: TGTGCCAGCAGCCAGGGACTAGGCACCGGGGAGCTGTTTTTT. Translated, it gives CASSQGLGTGELFF.

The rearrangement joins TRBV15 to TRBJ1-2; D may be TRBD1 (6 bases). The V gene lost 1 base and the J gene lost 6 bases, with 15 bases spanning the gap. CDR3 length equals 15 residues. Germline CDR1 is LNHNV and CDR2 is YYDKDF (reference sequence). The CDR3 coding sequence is TGTGCCACCAGCAGAGTTAAGGGGGGTATCGATGGCTACACCTTC. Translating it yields CATSRVKGGIDGYTF.

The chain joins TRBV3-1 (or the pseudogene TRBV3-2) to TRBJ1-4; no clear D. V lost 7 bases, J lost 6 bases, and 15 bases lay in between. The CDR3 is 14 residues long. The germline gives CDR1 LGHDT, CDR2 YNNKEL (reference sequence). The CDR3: CASTPRGADEKLFF. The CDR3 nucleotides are TGTGCCAGCACCCCCCGGGGAGCAGATGAAAAACTGTTTTTT.